This TCR beta chain derives from a study of T cell responses to AZD1222 COVID-19 vaccine. The overall study: Recipients boosted at about 4 weeks or about 12 weeks are pooled. Study observations and caveats: Repertoire samples came only from after the peak T cell response. Only six AZD1222 recipients tested seropositive at baseline.

TCRdb's copy holds only in-frame clones and misses some; the assay was immunoSEQ multiplex PCR. This sample has some 110,000 clones, with 93% found just once. Of note for this clone: The antigen remains unidentified.

The V and J ends lost 2 bases and 3 bases, in that order; junction bases with no gene match: 4. The CDR3 runs to 14 residues. Germline loops: CDR1 SGHDT, CDR2 YYEEEE. This chain connects TRBV5-6 to TRBJ2-7; 8 nucleotides agree with TRBD2. The sequencing here drew on peripheral blood, taken on day 0 of AZD1222 vaccination. This receptor was taken from an adult in good health. The chain's CDR3 is CASSLTGGGYEQYF. The CDR3 nucleotides are TGTGCCAGCAGCTTAACGGGAGGGGGCTACGAGCAGTACTTC.